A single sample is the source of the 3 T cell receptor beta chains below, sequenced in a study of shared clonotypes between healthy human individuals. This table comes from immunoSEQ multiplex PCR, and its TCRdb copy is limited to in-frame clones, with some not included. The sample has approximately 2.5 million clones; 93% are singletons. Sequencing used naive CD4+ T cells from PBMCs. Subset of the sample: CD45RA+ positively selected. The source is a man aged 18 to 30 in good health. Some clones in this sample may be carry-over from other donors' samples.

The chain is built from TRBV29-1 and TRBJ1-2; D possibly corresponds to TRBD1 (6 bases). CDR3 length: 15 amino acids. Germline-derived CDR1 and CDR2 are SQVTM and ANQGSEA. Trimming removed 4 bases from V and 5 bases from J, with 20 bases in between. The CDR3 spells CSVAGNREARYGYTF. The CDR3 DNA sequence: TGCAGCGTTGCTGGCAACAGGGAGGCTAGGTATGGCTACACCTTC. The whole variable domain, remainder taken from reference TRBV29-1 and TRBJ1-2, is SAVISQKPSRDICQRGTSLTIQCQVDSQVTMMFWYRQQPGQSLTLIATANQGSEATYESGFVIDKFPISRPNLTFSTLTVSNMSPEDSSIYLCSVAGNREARYGYTFGSGTRLTVV.

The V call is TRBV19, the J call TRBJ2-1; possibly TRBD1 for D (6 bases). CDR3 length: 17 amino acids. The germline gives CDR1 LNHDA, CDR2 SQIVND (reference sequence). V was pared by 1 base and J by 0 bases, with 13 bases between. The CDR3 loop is CASSIVRGQTSYNEQFF. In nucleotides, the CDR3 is TGTGCCAGTAGTATAGTTAGAGGACAGACCTCCTACAATGAGCAGTTCTTC.

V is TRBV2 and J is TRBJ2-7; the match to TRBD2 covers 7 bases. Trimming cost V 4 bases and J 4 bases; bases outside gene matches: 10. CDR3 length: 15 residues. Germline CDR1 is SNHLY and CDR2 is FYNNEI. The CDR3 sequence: CASSVGGGGWYEQYF. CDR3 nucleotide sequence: TGTGCCAGCAGTGTTGGCGGGGGAGGTTGGTACGAGCAGTACTTC.